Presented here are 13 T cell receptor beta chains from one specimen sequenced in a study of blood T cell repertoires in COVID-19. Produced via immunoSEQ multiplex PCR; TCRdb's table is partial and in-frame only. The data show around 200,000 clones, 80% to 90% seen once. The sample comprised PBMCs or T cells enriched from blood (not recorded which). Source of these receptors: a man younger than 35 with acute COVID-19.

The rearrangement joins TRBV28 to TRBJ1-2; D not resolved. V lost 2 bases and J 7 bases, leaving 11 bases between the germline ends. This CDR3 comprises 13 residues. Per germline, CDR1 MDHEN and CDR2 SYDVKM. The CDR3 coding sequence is TGTGCCAGCAGTTTACGAGGGCCGGGTGGCTACACCTTC. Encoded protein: CASSLRGPGGYTF.

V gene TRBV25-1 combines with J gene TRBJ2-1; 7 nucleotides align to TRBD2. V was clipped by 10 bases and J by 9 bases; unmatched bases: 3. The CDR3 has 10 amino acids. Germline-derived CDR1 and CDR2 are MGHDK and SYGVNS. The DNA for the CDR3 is TGTGCCACGGGGGGTCGTGAGCAGTTCTTC. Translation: CATGGREQFF.

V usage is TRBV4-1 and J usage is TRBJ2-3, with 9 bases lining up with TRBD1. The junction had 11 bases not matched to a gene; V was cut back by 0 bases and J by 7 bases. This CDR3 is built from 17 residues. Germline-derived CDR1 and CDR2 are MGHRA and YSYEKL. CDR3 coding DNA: TGCGCCAGCAGCCAAGATCCCCTCCGGGACAGGGAGAATACGCAGTATTTT. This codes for CASSQDPLRDRENTQYF.

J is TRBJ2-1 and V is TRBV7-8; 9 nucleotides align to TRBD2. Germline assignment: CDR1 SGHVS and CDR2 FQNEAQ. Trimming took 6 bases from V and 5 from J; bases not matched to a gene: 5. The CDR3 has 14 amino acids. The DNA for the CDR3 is TGTGCCAGCAGTAGCGGGGGACCAAACAATGAGCAGTTCTTC. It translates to CASSSGGPNNEQFF.

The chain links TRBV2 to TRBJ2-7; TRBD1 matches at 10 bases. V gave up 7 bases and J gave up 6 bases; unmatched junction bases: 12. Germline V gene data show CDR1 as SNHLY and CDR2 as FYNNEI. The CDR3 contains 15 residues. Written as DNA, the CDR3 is TGTGCCAGCATTGCCGGGGGACAGGGGTCCGGCGAGCAGTACTTC. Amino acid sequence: CASIAGGQGSGEQYF.

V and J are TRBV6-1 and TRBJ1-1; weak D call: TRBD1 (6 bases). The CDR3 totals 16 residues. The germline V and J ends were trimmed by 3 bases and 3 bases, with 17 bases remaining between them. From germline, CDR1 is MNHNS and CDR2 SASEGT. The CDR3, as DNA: TGTGCCAGCAGTGAGCAACCAGGGGCTGGAGACACTGAAGCTTTCTTT. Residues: CASSEQPGAGDTEAFF.

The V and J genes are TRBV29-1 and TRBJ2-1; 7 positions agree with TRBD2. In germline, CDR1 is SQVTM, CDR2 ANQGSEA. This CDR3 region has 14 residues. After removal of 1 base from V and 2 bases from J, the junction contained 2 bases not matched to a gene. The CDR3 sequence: CSVEGGGTYNEQFF. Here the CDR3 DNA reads TGCAGCGTTGAAGGGGGAGGGACCTACAATGAGCAGTTCTTC.

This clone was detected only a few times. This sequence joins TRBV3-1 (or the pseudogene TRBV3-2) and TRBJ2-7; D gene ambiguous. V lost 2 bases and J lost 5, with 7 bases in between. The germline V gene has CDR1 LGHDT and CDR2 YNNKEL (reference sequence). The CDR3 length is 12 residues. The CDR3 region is CASSQFRDEQYF. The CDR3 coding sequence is TGTGCCAGCAGCCAATTCCGGGACGAGCAGTACTTC.

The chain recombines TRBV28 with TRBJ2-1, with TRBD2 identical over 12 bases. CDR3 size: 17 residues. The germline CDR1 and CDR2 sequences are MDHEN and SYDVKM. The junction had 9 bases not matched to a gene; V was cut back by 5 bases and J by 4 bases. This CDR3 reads CASSDRGLAGGYNEQFF. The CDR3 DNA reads TGTGCCAGCAGTGACCGAGGGCTAGCGGGAGGGTACAATGAGCAGTTCTTC. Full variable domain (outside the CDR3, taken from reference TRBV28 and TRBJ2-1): DVKVTQSSRYLVKRTGEKVFLECVQDMDHENMFWYRQDPGLGLRLIYFSYDVKMKEKGDIPEGYSVSREKKERFSLILESASTNQTSMYLCASSDRGLAGGYNEQFFGPGTRLTVL.

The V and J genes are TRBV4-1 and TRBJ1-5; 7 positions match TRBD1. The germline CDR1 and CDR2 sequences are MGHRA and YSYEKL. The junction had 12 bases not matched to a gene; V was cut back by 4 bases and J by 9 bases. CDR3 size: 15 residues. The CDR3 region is CASSPSTGVVAPQHF. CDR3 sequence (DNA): TGCGCCAGCAGCCCCTCCACAGGGGTAGTGGCGCCCCAGCATTTT.

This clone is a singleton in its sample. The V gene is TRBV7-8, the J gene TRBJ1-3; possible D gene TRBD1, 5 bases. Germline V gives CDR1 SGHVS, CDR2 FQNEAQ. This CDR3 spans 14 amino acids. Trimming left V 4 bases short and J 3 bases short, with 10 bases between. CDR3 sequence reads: CASSSGGDGNTIYF. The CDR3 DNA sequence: TGTGCCAGCAGCTCCGGGGGAGATGGAAACACCATATATTTT.

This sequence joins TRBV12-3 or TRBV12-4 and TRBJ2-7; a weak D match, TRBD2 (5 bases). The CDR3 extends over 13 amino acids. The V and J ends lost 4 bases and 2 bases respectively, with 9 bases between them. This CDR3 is CASSSDSAYEQYF. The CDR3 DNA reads TGTGCCAGCAGTTCGGACTCAGCCTACGAGCAGTACTTC.

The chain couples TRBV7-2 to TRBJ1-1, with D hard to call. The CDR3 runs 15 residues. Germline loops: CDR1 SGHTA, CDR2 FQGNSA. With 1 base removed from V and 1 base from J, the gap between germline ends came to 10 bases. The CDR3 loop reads CASSLVWSGNTEAFF. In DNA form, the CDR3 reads TGTGCCAGCAGCTTAGTGTGGTCAGGGAACACTGAAGCTTTCTTT.